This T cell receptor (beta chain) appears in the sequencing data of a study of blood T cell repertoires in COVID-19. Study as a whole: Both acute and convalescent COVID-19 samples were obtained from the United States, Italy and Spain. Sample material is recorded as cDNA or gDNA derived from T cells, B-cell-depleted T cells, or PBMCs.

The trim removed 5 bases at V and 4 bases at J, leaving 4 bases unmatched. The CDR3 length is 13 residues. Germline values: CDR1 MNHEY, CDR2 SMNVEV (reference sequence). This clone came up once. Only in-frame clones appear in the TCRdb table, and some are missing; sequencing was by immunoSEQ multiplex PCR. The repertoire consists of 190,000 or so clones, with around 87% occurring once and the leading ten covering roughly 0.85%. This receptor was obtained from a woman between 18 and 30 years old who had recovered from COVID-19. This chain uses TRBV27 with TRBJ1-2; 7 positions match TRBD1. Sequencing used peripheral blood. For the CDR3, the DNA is TGTGCCAGCAGTCGTCAGGGGGTCTATGGCTACACCTTC. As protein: CASSRQGVYGYTF.